Sequencing of this T cell receptor (beta chain) was carried out in a study of T cells in Graves' hyperthyroidism and ophthalmopathy. As for the study in general: Any treatment followed the collection of peripheral blood at initial diagnosis.

TCR beta CDR3 regions were amplified from RNA. The HTBI set primed first-round TCR CDR3 RT-PCR. TCRdb recomputed calls from the multiplex PCR reads with MiXCR, one row per CDR3 protein. This table has hundreds of thousands of distinct CDR3 sequences, 11% to 15% appearing once. This clonotype was detected only a few times. Its antigen is unknown. General observations from the study: A 13 V-J signature model discriminated ophthalmopathy versus stable hyperthyroidism.

Hyperthyroidism of Graves' type that showed no ophthalmopathy progression within 18 months was stable. Uncontrolled infection, other autoimmune disease, pregnancy or lactation excluded patients. The V gene's germline CDR1 is MNHEY and CDR2 SVGEGT. Trimming cost V 4 bases and J 4 bases, with 16 bases left between them. The CDR3 is 16 residues long. Material for sequencing was blood. This sequence was found in a woman younger than 30 with Graves' hyperthyroidism. The chain uses TRBV6-2 or TRBV6-3 and TRBJ2-2; D possibly corresponds to TRBD1 (5 bases). The CDR3 DNA sequence: TGTGCCAGCAGTTCACCCCTGGGGCAGGGCACCGGGGAGCTGTTTTTT. It is translated as CASSSPLGQGTGELFF.